The clone carrying this TCR beta chain was counted only a few times. The J segment lost 4 bases and the V segment lost 0 bases, leaving 6 bases of the junction unmatched. The CDR3 length is 15 residues. CDR1 is DFQATT and CDR2 is SNEGSKA in the germline V gene (reference sequence). The data originate from a study of CD8 T cells in ankylosing spondylitis. With molecular barcodes, quantitative 5'-RACE was used to make the TCR beta libraries. Via MiXCR, TCRdb re-called the 5' RACE reads, giving one row per CDR3 protein. This table has under 250,000 distinct CDR3 sequences, under 35% appearing once. What was sequenced was blood, either unsorted or a sorted T cell fraction (not recorded which). The V and J genes are TRBV20-1 and TRBJ2-5; 9 bases are shared with TRBD2. The TCR comes from a male donor with ankylosing spondylitis or in good health (not recorded which). The CDR3 protein is CSAREGGGAVETQYF. In DNA, the CDR3 is TGCAGTGCTAGAGAAGGCGGGGGGGCCGTAGAGACCCAGTACTTC.